Each of the 16 T cell receptor beta chains below was sequenced from the same sample in a study of T cells after posttransplantation cyclophosphamide listed by TCRdb under 2016. The library was built by means of the immunoSEQ multiplex PCR assay. TCRdb's version of the immuneACCESS table is confined to in-frame rearrangements and falls short of the full clone set. An unresolved V gene accounts for under half of the shortfall where checked; the remainder is of unknown origin. This sample holds 20,000 to 25,000 clones in total, without any singletons. Under 5% of the sample lies in the top ten. Specimen: PBMCs. These receptors were collected from a woman in her 50s in good health, CMV-negative, and a related stem cell transplant donor.

This clone has at least ten counts. The V gene is TRBV5-1, the J gene TRBJ2-5, with D tentatively TRBD2 (6 bases). Trimming pared 1 base from V and 2 bases from J, leaving 12 bases between. The CDR3 is 15 amino acids. Germline CDR1 SGHRS, CDR2 YFSETQ. CDR3 residues: CASSLSSGSQETQYF. As DNA, the CDR3 is TGCGCCAGCAGCTTGTCGAGCGGGTCGCAAGAGACCCAGTACTTC. Supplemented by reference TRBV5-1 and TRBJ2-5, the full variable domain reads KAGVTQTPRYLIKTRGQQVTLSCSPISGHRSVSWYQQTPGQGLQFLFEYFSETQRNKGNFPGRFSGRQFSNSRSEMNVSTLELGDSALYLCASSLSSGSQETQYFGPGTRLLVL.

This clone has at least ten counts. The V and J genes are TRBV28 and TRBJ2-7, with TRBD1 matching 9 bases. Trimming took 6 bases from V and 4 from J; bases not matched to a gene: 7. The CDR3 is made up of 14 amino acids. Germline V gene sequence: CDR1 MDHEN, CDR2 SYDVKM. The CDR3 sequence: CASREWDRVYEQYF. CDR3 DNA: TGTGCCAGCAGGGAATGGGACAGGGTGTACGAGCAGTACTTC.

This clone has ten or more counts. The chain is built from TRBV4-2 and TRBJ2-1, with 7 bases identical to TRBD2. With V trimmed by 0 bases and J by 6 bases, 11 bases remained unmatched. The CDR3 spans 17 residues. Germline CDR1 is LGHNA and CDR2 is YNFKEQ. CDR3 residues: CASSQEGFLADPNEQFF. CDR3 sequence (DNA): TGTGCCAGCAGCCAAGAAGGGTTTCTAGCGGACCCCAATGAGCAGTTCTTC.

There are many counts of this clone. The CDR3 is CASSAVRGSSYEQYF. DNA for the CDR3: TGTGCCAGCAGTGCTGTCAGGGGCAGTTCCTACGAGCAGTACTTC. This sequence joins TRBV25-1 and TRBJ2-7, with D maybe TRBD1 (6 bases). The V gene's germline CDR1 is MGHDK and CDR2 SYGVNS. CDR3 length: 15 amino acids. The V gene lost 4 bases and the J gene lost 1 base, with 14 bases spanning the gap.

The table lists this clone with many counts. This chain links TRBV27 with TRBJ2-1; tentative D call: TRBD1 (6 bases). The CDR3 runs 13 residues. Looked up from germline, CDR1 is MNHEY and CDR2 is SMNVEV (reference sequence). V was clipped by 6 bases and J by 6 bases, with 12 bases between them. The CDR3 is CASSLTGPNEQFF. CDR3 nucleotide sequence: TGTGCCAGCAGCTTGACAGGTCCCAATGAGCAGTTCTTC.

This clone was seen at least ten times. The V and J genes are TRBV27 and TRBJ1-5; D possibly corresponds to TRBD1 (5 bases). Germline V gives CDR1 MNHEY, CDR2 SMNVEV (reference sequence). Trimming pared 9 bases from V and 0 bases from J, leaving 12 bases between. The length of the CDR3 is 14 residues. The CDR3 is CASSLGGSNQPQHF. In nucleotides, the CDR3 is TGTGCCAGTTCTCTGGGGGGTAGCAATCAGCCCCAGCATTTT.

At least ten counts were recorded for this clone. This chain connects TRBV5-1 to TRBJ1-2; TRBD1 agrees at 7 bases. The trim removed 5 bases at V and 4 bases at J, leaving 8 bases unmatched. Germline CDR1 SGHRS, CDR2 YFSETQ. This CDR3 is 14 amino acids long. The chain's CDR3 is CASRGSGTAYGYTF. DNA for the CDR3: TGCGCCAGCAGAGGTTCCGGGACAGCCTATGGCTACACCTTC.

This clone was counted ten times or more. This chain uses TRBV6-1 with TRBJ2-3; 7 bases fit TRBD2. Germline V gene sequence: CDR1 MNHNS, CDR2 SASEGT. V trimming: 6 bases; J trimming: 4 bases; junction bases outside the gene matches: 4. The CDR3 is 13 residues long. CDR3 loop: CASRAGASDTQYF. The CDR3 nucleotides are TGTGCCAGCAGGGCGGGAGCCTCAGATACGCAGTATTTT.

This clone was counted at least ten times. The chain carries TRBV12-5 and TRBJ1-1; TRBD1 agrees at 8 bases. CDR3 length equals 14 residues. CDR1 is LGHNT, CDR2 FRNRAP, per germline. V was clipped by 4 bases and J by 2 bases; unmatched bases: 3. The CDR3 region is CASGWDRLNTEAFF. The CDR3 region has the DNA TGTGCTAGTGGTTGGGACAGGCTTAACACTGAAGCTTTCTTT.

In its sample, this clone was seen many times. The chain is built from TRBV19 and TRBJ2-5; TRBD1 agrees at 7 bases. Germline V gene sequence: CDR1 LNHDA, CDR2 SQIVND (reference sequence). Trimming cost V 6 bases and J 3 bases; bases outside gene matches: 7. The CDR3 has 14 amino acids. This chain's CDR3 is CASSTYRGEETQYF. The CDR3 DNA reads as TGTGCCAGTAGCACGTACAGGGGAGAAGAGACCCAGTACTTC.

This clone was counted a few times. This chain connects TRBV6-5 to TRBJ2-2; 7 bases agree with TRBD1. With V trimmed by 6 bases and J by 3 bases, 4 bases remained unmatched. The germline V gene has CDR1 MNHEY and CDR2 SVGAGI. The CDR3 contains 14 residues. CDR3 in amino acids: CASSLTGDTGELFF. For the CDR3, the DNA is TGTGCCAGCAGCCTCACAGGGGACACCGGGGAGCTGTTTTTT.

This clone was recorded many times. The V call is TRBV15, the J call TRBJ2-6, with D perhaps matching TRBD2 (6 bases). V gave up 5 bases and J gave up 1 base, with 9 bases separating them. CDR1 and CDR2 (germline): LNHNV, YYDKDF (reference sequence). The length of the CDR3 is 15 residues. For the CDR3, the DNA is TGTGCCACCAGCTCCGGGGGTTCTGGGGCCAACGTCCTGACTTTC. Protein: CATSSGGSGANVLTF.

This clone occurred many times. This chain links TRBV4-3 with TRBJ2-7, with TRBD2 matching 9 bases. Germline CDR1 is LGHNA and CDR2 is YSLEER. This CDR3 comprises 16 residues. V shed 0 bases, J shed 4 bases, and the junction held 7 bases outside the gene matches. The CDR3 DNA follows: TGCGCCAGCAGCCAAGACCCCGCGGGGGGGCTTTACGAGCAGTACTTC. This sequence encodes CASSQDPAGGLYEQYF.

This clone has a count of ten or more. The rearrangement uses TRBV6-1 and TRBJ1-3; 9 bases fit TRBD1. The CDR3 is 16 amino acids. Germline lookup yields CDR1 MNHNS and CDR2 SASEGT. Trimming took 3 bases from V and 2 from J; bases not matched to a gene: 5. The CDR3 DNA reads as TGTGCCAGCAGTGACCCGGGACAGGGAACTGGAAACACCATATATTTT. Its protein is CASSDPGQGTGNTIYF.

This clone was detected ten times or more. The chain links TRBV19 to TRBJ1-1; 9 positions match TRBD1. After removal of 8 bases from V and 3 bases from J, the junction contained 13 bases not matched to a gene. This CDR3 is built from 16 residues. Germline CDR1 reads LNHDA; CDR2 reads SQIVND (reference sequence). The CDR3 bases are TGTGCCAGTCCTCCGGGACAGGGTAAGGTGGACACTGAAGCTTTCTTT. This encodes CASPPGQGKVDTEAFF.

Many counts were recorded for this clone. The CDR3 bases are TGCGCCAGCAGCTCAGACACCTACACCGGGGAGCTGTTTTTT. This codes for CASSSDTYTGELFF. The chain is built from TRBV5-1 and TRBJ2-2; D call uncertain. CDR3 length: 14 amino acids. V lost 3 bases and J lost 3, with 9 bases in between. Germline V gene lookup returns CDR1 SGHRS and CDR2 YFSETQ.